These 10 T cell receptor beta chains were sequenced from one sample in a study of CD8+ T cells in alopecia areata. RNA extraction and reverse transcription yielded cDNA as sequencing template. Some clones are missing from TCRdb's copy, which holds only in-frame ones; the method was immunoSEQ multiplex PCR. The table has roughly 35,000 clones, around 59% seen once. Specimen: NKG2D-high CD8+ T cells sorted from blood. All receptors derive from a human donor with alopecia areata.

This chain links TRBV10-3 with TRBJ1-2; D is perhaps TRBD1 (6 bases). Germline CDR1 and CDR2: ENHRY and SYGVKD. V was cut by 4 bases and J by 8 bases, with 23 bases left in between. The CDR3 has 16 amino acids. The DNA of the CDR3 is TGTGCCATCAGTGCCCCCGGCGCAGGGGCCATTGGAGGCTACACCTTC. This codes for CAISAPGAGAIGGYTF.

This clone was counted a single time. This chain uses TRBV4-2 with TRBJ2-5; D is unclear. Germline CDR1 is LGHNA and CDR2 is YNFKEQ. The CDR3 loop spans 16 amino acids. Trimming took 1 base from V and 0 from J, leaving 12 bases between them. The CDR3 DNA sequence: TGTGCCAGCAGCCAAGCCCTCGAGAGTTACCAAGAGACCCAGTACTTC. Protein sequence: CASSQALESYQETQYF.

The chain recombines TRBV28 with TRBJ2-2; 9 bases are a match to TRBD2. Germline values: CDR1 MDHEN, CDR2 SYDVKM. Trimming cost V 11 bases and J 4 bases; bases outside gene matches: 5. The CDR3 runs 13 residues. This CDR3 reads CAARRGGTGELFF. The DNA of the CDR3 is TGTGCCGCCCGGCGGGGGGGCACCGGGGAGCTGTTTTTT.

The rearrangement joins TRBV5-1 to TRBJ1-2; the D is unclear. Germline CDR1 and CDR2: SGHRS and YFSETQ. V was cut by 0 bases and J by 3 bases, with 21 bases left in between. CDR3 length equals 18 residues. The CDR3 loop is CASSLAGNGNGGHYGYTF. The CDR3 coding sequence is TGCGCCAGCAGCTTGGCCGGGAACGGCAACGGCGGTCACTATGGCTACACCTTC.

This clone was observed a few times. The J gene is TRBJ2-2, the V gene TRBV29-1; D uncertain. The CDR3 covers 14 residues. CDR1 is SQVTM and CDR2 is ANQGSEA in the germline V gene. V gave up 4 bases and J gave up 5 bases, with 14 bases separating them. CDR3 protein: CSVAGQRRTGELFF. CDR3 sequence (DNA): TGCAGCGTTGCTGGCCAAAGAAGAACCGGGGAGCTGTTTTTT.

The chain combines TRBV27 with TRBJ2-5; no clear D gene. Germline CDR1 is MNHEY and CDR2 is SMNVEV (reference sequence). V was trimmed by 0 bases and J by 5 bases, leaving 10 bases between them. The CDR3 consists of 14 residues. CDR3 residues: CASSLSGAWETQYF. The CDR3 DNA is TGTGCCAGCAGTTTATCGGGCGCATGGGAGACCCAGTACTTC.

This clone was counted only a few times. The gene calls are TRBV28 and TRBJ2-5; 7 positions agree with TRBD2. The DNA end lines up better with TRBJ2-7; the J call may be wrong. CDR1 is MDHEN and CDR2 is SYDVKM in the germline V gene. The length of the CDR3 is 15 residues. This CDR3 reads CASSLLASGSYEQYF. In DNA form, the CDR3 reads TGTGCCAGCAGTTTACTGGCTAGCGGATCCTACGAGCAGTACTTC.

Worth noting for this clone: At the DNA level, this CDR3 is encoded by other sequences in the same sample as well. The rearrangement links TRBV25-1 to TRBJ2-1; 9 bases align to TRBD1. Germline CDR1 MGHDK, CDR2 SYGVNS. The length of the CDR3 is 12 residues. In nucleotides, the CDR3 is TGTGCTTCCGGGACAGGGTCCGATGAGCAGTTCTTC. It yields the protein CASGTGSDEQFF.

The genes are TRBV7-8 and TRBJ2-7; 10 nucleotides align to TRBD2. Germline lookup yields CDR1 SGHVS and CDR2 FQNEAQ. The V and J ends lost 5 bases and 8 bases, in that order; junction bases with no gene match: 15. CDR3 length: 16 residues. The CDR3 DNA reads TGTGCCAGCAGCAATCTAGCGGGGGACAACCGCGGGAAGCAGTACTTC. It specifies CASSNLAGDNRGKQYF.

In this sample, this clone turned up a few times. The DNA of the CDR3 is TGCGCCAGCAGCCAAGGGAGTATAAATGAGCAGTTCTTC. Translating it yields CASSQGSINEQFF. This chain uses TRBV4-1 with TRBJ2-1; D not resolved. The germline V and J ends were trimmed by 1 base and 7 bases, with 8 bases remaining between them. The CDR3 loop spans 13 amino acids. The germline V gene has CDR1 MGHRA and CDR2 YSYEKL.